This entry is about one TCR beta chain. Antigen specificity is unknown. Germline CDR1 and CDR2: ENHRY and SYGVKD. This CDR3 has 15 amino acids. The junction had 5 bases not matched to a gene; V was cut back by 5 bases and J by 5 bases. These data come from a study of cytomegalovirus exposure and HLA in healthy donors. Study-wide background: Around 200 million T cells yielded 120 million or so unique TCR beta sequences, as an earlier analysis found.

60 Vbeta and 13 Jbeta primers were used in PCR. The table came from immunoSEQ multiplex PCR; TCRdb's copy has only in-frame clones and leaves some out. The table lists about 280,000 clones, roughly 90% of them singletons. Findings of the study overall: Per a later analysis, under 20,000 TCR beta sequences showed association with HLA alleles at 0.05 false discovery rate. The authors later found TCR association rates varying by HLA locus, with DRB1 most and HLA-C fewest.

The sequencing input was PBMCs. This receptor was obtained from a woman between 18 and 29 years old in good health and CMV-seronegative. This chain joins TRBV10-3 and TRBJ2-7; 14 nucleotides align to TRBD2. This CDR3 reads CAISQTSGGAHEQYF. CDR3 DNA sequence: TGTGCCATCAGTCAGACTAGCGGGGGGGCCCACGAGCAGTACTTC.